Only one count was recorded for the clone carrying this T cell receptor (beta chain). Its antigen is currently unknown. This table comes from immunoSEQ multiplex PCR, and its TCRdb copy is limited to in-frame clones, with some not included. The sample has about 83,000 clones, about 85% seen once. This sample is part of a study of OX40 agonist ivuxolimab in advanced cancers. Overall study results and limits: At doses 0.1 to 3.0 mg/kg, CD4+ and CD8+ clones expanded.

At cycle 4 day 1, cycle 7 day 1, and baseline, blood was sampled. CDR3 length: 11 amino acids. Trimming left V 8 bases short and J 8 bases short, with 10 bases between. Germline CDR1 and CDR2: MNHNY and SVGAGI (reference sequence). The sequence came from an adult with an advanced solid tumor such as melanoma, head and neck, liver or kidney cancer. The chain couples TRBV6-6 to TRBJ1-3, with D maybe TRBD1 (6 bases). This specimen consisted of CD4+ or CD8+ T cells sorted from blood, obtained in a trial of the OX40 agonist ivuxolimab. Here the CDR3 DNA reads TGTGCCAGCGGAACAGGGCACACCATATATTTT. It encodes CASGTGHTIYF.